The clone carrying this T cell receptor beta chain was seen repeatedly, ten times or more. The data derive from a study of regulatory T cells in long-lasting Graves disease. Described time point: newly diagnosed GD, antithyroid drugs for less than 3 months. The TCR library was made from RNA that had been extracted from PBMCs in TRIzol. V shed 6 bases and J shed 3 bases, with 8 bases lying between them. The CDR3 is 12 amino acids. The germline V gene encodes CDR1 MNHEY and CDR2 SVGEGT. HTBI primers from iRepertoire and Arm-PCR of CDR3 regions yielded the TCR beta libraries. TCRdb reanalysed the multiplex PCR reads using MiXCR and keeps one entry per CDR3 protein. The repertoire consists of 400,000 to 500,000 distinct CDR3 sequences, with approximately 16% occurring once and the leading ten covering approximately 22%. This sample also belongs to another study, concerning T cells in Graves' hyperthyroidism and ophthalmopathy. That study reports: Lactation, pregnancy, other autoimmune disease or uncontrolled infection excluded patients.

The sequencing used peripheral blood mononuclear cells (PBMCs), collected at new diagnosis, from a patient treated with antithyroid drugs. The rearrangement joins TRBV6-2 or TRBV6-3 to TRBJ2-5, with D possibly matching TRBD2 (5 bases). The receptor's source is a woman in her late teens or twenties with Graves disease. CDR3 DNA: TGTGCCAGCAGGAGGACTGAAGAGACCCAGTACTTC. This translates into CASRRTEETQYF.